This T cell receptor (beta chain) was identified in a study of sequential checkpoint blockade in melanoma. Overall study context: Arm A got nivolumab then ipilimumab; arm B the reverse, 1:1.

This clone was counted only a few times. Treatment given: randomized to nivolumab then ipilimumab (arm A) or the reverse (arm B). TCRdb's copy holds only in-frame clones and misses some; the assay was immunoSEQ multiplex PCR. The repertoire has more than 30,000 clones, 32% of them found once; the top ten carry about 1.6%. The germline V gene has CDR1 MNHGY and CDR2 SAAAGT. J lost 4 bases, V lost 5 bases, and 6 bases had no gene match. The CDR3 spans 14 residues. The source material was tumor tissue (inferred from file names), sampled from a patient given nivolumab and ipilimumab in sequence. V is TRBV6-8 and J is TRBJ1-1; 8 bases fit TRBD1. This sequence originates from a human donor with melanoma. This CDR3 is CASSTGQGSTEAFF. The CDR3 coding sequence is TGTGCCAGCAGTACTGGACAGGGAAGCACTGAAGCTTTCTTT.